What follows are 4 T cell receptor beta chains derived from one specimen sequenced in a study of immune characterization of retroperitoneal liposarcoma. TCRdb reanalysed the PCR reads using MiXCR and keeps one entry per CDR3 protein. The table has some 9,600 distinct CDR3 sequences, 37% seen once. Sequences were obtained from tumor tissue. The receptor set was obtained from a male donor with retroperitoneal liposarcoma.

CDR3 region: CASGLGGRNQPQHF. Written as DNA, the CDR3 is TGTGCTAGTGGTTTGGGTGGGAGGAATCAGCCCCAGCATTTT. The J gene is TRBJ1-5, the V gene TRBV12-5; D is undetermined. CDR1 and CDR2 from the germline V gene are LGHNT and FRNRAP. V dropped 1 base and J dropped 4 bases, with 8 bases sitting between them. The CDR3 has 14 amino acids.

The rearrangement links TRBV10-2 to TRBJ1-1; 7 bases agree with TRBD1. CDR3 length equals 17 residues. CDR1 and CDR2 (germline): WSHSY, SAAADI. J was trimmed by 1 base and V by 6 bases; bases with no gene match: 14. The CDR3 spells CASSAGQQVTTNTEAFF. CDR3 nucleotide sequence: TGCGCCAGCAGCGCGGGACAGCAAGTTACCACGAACACTGAAGCTTTCTTT.

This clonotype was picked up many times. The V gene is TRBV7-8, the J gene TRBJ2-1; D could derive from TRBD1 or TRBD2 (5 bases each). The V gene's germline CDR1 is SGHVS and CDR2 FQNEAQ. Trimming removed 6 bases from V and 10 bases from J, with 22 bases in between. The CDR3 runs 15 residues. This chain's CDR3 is CASRPYQGPSYEQFF. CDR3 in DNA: TGTGCCAGCAGACCTTATCAGGGACCCTCCTACGAGCAGTTCTTC.

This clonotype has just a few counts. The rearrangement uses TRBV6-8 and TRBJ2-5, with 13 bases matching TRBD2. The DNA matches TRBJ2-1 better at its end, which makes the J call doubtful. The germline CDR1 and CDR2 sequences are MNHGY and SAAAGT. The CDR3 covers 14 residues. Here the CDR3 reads CASEGTSGKFEQFF. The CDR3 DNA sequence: TGTGCCAGCGAGGGGACTAGCGGGAAGTTTGAGCAGTTCTTC.